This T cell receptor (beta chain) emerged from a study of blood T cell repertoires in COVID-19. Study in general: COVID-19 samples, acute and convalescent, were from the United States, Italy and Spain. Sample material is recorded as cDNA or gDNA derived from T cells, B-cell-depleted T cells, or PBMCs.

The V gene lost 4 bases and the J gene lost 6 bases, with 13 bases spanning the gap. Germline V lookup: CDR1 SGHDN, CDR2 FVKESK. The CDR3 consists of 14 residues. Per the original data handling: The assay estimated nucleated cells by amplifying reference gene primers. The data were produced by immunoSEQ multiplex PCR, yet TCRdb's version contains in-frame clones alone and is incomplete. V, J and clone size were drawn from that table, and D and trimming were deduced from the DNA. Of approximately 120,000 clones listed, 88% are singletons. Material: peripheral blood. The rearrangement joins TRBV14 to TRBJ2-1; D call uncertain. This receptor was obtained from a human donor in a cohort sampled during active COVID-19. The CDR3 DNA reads TGTGCCAGCAGCCGAGGAGCCCTGCCCAATGAGCAGTTCTTC. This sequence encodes CASSRGALPNEQFF. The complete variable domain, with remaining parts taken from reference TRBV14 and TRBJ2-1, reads EAGVTQFPSHSVIEKGQTVTLRCDPISGHDNLYWYRRVMGKEIKFLLHFVKESKQDESGMPNNRFLAERTGGTYSTLKVQPAELEDSGVYFCASSRGALPNEQFFGPGTRLTVL.